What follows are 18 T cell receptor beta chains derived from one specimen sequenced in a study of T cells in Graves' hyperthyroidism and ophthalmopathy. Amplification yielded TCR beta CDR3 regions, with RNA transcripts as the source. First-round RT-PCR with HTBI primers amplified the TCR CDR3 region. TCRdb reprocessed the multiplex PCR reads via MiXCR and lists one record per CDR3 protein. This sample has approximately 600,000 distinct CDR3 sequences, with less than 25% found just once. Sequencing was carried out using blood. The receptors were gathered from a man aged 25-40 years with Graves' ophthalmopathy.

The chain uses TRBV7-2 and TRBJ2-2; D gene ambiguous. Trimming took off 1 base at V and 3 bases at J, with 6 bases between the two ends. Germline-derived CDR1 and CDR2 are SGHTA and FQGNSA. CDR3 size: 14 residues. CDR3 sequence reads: CASSLGYYTGELFF. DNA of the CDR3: TGTGCCAGCAGCTTAGGGTACTACACCGGGGAGCTGTTTTTT.

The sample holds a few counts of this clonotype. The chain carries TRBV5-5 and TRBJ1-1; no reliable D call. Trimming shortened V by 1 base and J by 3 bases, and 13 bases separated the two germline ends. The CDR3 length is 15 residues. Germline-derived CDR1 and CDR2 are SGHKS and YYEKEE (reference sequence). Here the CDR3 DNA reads TGTGCCAGCAGCTTGTCACCCGGCAGCGACACTGAAGCTTTCTTT. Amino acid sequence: CASSLSPGSDTEAFF.

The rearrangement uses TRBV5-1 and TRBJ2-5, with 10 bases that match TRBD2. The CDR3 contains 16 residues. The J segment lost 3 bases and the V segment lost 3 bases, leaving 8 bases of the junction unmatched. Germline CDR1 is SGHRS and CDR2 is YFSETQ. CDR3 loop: CASSYARGLAKETQYF. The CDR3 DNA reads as TGCGCCAGCAGCTACGCCCGGGGACTAGCGAAAGAGACCCAGTACTTC.

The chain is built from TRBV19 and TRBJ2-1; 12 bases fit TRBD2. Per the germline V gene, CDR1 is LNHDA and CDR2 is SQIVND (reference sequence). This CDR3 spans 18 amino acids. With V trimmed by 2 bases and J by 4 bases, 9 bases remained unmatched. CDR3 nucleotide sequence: TGTGCCAGTAGTATAATGCGGACTAGCGGGGCCAATTACAATGAGCAGTTCTTC. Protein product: CASSIMRTSGANYNEQFF.

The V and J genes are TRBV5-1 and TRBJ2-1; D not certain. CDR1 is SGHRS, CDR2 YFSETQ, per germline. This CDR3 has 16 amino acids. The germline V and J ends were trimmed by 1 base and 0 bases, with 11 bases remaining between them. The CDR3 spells CASSLLDLSSYNEQFF. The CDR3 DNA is TGCGCCAGCAGCTTGCTGGACCTGAGCTCCTACAATGAGCAGTTCTTC.

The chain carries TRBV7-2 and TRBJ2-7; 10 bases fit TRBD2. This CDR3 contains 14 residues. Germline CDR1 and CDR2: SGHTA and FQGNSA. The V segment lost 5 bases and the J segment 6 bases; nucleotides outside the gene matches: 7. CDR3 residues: CASSESGRVFEQYF. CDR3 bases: TGTGCCAGCAGCGAGAGCGGGAGGGTCTTCGAGCAGTACTTC.

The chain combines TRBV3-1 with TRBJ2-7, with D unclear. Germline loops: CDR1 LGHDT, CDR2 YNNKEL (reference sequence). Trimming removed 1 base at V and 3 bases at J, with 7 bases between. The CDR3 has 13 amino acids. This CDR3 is CASSQGKRYEQYF. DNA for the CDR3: TGTGCCAGCAGCCAAGGAAAGCGCTACGAGCAGTACTTC.

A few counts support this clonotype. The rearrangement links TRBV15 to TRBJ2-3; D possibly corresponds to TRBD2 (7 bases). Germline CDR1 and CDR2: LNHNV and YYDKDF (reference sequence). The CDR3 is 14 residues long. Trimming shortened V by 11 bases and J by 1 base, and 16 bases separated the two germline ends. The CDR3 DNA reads TGTGCCGTCCGGAGGGGGGGCCGCACAGATACGCAGTATTTT. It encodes CAVRRGGRTDTQYF.

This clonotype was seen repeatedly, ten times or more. Here the CDR3 DNA reads TGCAGTGCTAGAGATTTAGGGGGAAGCGAGCAGTACTTC. It encodes CSARDLGGSEQYF. The chain links TRBV20-1 to TRBJ2-7, with D maybe TRBD1 (6 bases). CDR1 is DFQATT and CDR2 is SNEGSKA in the germline V gene (reference sequence). The germline V and J ends were trimmed by 0 bases and 6 bases, with 12 bases remaining between them. The length of the CDR3 is 13 residues.

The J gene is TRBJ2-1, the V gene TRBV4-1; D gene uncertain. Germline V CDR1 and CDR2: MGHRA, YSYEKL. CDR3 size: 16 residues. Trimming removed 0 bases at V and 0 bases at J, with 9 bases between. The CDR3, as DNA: TGCGCCAGCAGCCAAGATAGAACAGACTCCTACAATGAGCAGTTCTTC. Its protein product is CASSQDRTDSYNEQFF.

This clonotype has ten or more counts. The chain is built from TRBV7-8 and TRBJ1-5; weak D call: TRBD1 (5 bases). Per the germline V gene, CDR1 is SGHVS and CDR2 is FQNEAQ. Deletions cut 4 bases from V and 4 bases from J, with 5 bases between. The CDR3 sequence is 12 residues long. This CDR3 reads CASSWGNQPQHF. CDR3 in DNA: TGTGCCAGCAGCTGGGGGAATCAGCCCCAGCATTTT.

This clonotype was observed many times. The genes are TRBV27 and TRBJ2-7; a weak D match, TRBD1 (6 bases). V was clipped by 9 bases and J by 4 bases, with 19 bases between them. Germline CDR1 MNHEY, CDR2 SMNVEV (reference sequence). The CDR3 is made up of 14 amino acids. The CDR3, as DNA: TGTGCCAGGACCTCGACAGGCCAGACATACGAGCAGTACTTC. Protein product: CARTSTGQTYEQYF.

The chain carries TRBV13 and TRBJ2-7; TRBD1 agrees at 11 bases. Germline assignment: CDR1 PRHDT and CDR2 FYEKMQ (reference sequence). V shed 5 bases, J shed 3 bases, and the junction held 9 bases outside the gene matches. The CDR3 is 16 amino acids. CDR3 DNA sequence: TGTGCCAGCAGCCGGAGGGGGACAGGGGGAGACTACGAGCAGTACTTC. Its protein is CASSRRGTGGDYEQYF.

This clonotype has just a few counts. The CDR3 region is CASSYSAGGAYNSPLHF. The CDR3 coding sequence is TGTGCCAGCAGTTACTCGGCTGGGGGGGCTTATAATTCACCCCTCCACTTT. V gene TRBV6-6 combines with J gene TRBJ1-6, with D tentatively TRBD1 (6 bases). The CDR3 length is 17 residues. Trimming removed 0 bases at V and 4 bases at J, with 13 bases between. Germline lookup yields CDR1 MNHNY and CDR2 SVGAGI (reference sequence).

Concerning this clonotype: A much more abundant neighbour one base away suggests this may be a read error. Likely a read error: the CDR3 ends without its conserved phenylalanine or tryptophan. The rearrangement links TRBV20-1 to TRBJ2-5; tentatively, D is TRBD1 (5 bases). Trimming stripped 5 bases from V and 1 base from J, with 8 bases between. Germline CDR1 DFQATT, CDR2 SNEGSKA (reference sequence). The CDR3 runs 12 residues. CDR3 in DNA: TGCAGTGCTGGACATCCCCAAGAGACCCAGTACTCC. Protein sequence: CSAGHPQETQYS.

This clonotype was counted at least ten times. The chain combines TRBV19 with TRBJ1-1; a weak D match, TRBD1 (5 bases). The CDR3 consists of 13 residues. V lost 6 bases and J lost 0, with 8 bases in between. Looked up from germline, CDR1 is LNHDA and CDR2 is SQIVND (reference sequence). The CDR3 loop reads CASRDSMNTEAFF. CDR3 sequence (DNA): TGTGCCAGTAGAGACAGTATGAACACTGAAGCTTTCTTT. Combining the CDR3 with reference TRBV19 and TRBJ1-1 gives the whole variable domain DGGITQSPKYLFRKEGQNVTLSCEQNLNHDAMYWYRQDPGQGLRLIYYSQIVNDFQKGDIAEGYSVSREKKESFPLTVTSAQKNPTAFYLCASRDSMNTEAFFGQGTRLTVV.

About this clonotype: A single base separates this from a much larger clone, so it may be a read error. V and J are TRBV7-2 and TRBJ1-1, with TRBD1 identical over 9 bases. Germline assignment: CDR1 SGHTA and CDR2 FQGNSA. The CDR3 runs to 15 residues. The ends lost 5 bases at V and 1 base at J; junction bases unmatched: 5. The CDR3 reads CASSTGQGRNTEAFF. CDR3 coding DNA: TGTGCCAGCAGCACCGGACAGGGGCGGAACACTGAAGCTTTCTTT.

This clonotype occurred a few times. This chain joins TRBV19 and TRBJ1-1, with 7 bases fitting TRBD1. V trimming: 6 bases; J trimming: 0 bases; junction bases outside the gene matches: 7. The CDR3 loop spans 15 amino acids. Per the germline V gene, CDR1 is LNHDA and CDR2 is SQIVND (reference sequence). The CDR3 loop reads CASRLTGFMNTEAFF. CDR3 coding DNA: TGTGCCAGTAGATTGACAGGGTTCATGAACACTGAAGCTTTCTTT.